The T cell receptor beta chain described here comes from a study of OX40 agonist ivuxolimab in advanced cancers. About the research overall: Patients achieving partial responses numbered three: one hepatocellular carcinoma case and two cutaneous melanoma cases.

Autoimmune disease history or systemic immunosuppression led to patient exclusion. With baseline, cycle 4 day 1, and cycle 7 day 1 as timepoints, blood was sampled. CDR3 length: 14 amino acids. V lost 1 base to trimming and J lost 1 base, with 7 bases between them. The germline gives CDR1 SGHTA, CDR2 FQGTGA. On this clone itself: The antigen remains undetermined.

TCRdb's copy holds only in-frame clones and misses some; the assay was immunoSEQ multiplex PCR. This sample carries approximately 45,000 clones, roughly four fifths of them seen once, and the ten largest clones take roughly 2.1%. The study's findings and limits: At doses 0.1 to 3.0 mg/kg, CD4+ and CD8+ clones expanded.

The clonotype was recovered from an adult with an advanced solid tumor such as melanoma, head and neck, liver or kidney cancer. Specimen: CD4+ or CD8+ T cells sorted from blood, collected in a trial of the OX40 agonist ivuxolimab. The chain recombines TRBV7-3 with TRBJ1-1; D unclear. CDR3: CASSLRRTNTEAFF. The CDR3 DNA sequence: TGTGCCAGCAGCTTAAGACGGACGAACACTGAAGCTTTCTTT.